This is a list of T cell receptor beta chains from one sample in a study of blood T cell repertoires in COVID-19. The method was immunoSEQ multiplex PCR; TCRdb's version includes in-frame clones alone and lacks a portion of them. The sample records more than 150,000 clones, more than 70% being singletons. Material for sequencing was peripheral blood. These receptors were taken from a man aged 18 to 30 with active or convalescent COVID-19. CDR3s include the opening cysteine and the closing phenylalanine or tryptophan. The D gene is left open where the match is weak. The listing skips clone size in some rows; elsewhere it reads once, few, many or a size class.

V gene: TRBV6-5
J gene: TRBJ1-5
D gene: NA
clone size: NA
CDR3 DNA: TGTGCCAGCAATCGGGACAACGCAAATCAGCCCCAGCATTTT
CDR3 protein: CASNRDNANQPQHF

V gene: TRBV7-2
J gene: TRBJ2-7
D gene: TRBD2
clone size: NA
CDR3 DNA: TGTGCCAGCAGCTTAGCGGCTAGCGGCGCCTACGAGCAGTACTTC
CDR3 protein: CASSLAASGAYEQYF

V gene: TRBV19
J gene: TRBJ2-3
D gene: TRBD1
clone size: few
CDR3 DNA: TGTGCCACCTCGACAGGGGCTACGCAGTATTTT
CDR3 protein: CATSTGATQYF

V gene: TRBV11-2
J gene: TRBJ2-6
D gene: NA
clone size: NA
CDR3 DNA: TGTGCCAGCAGCTTAATATCGGGGATCGGGGCCAACGTCCTGACTTTC
CDR3 protein: CASSLISGIGANVLTF

V gene: TRBV30
J gene: TRBJ1-4
D gene: NA
clone size: NA
CDR3 DNA: TGTGCCTGGAGTGTACCACGGGGGGGTGACGAAAAACTGTTTTTT
CDR3 protein: CAWSVPRGGDEKLFF

V gene: TRBV11-2
J gene: TRBJ2-7
D gene: NA
clone size: NA
CDR3 DNA: TGTGCCAGCAGCTTAGCGGGAGTATACGAGCAGTACTTC
CDR3 protein: CASSLAGVYEQYF

V gene: TRBV2
J gene: TRBJ1-6
D gene: TRBD1
clone size: NA
CDR3 DNA: TGTGCCAGCAGCCCCAGACAGGGGGCACGGAATTCACCCCTCCACTTT
CDR3 protein: CASSPRQGARNSPLHF

V gene: TRBV7-3
J gene: TRBJ2-3
D gene: TRBD2
clone size: NA
CDR3 DNA: TGTGCCAGCAGCTTAACACTAGCGGGGGGAATAAATACGCAGTATTTT
CDR3 protein: CASSLTLAGGINTQYF

V gene: TRBV20-1
J gene: TRBJ1-2
D gene: TRBD1
clone size: NA
CDR3 DNA: TGCAGTGCTAGTAGGACAGGGACCAACTATGGCTACACCTTC
CDR3 protein: CSASRTGTNYGYTF

V gene: TRBV19
J gene: TRBJ2-7
D gene: NA
clone size: once
CDR3 DNA: TGTGCCAGTGGCTTAGCGGCTTCCTACGAGCAGTACTTC
CDR3 protein: CASGLAASYEQYF

V gene: TRBV28
J gene: TRBJ2-7
D gene: TRBD2
clone size: NA
CDR3 DNA: TGTGCCAGCAGTTCTAATCCCGGGACTAGCGGGAGCTACGAGCAGTACTTC
CDR3 protein: CASSSNPGTSGSYEQYF

V gene: TRBV7-2
J gene: TRBJ1-6
D gene: NA
clone size: NA
CDR3 DNA: TGTGCCAGCAGCTTAAGCGGGGGTTATAATTCACCCCTCCACTTT
CDR3 protein: CASSLSGGYNSPLHF